One T cell receptor (beta chain) is described in this entry. The sample comes from a study of cytomegalovirus exposure and HLA in healthy donors. In germline, CDR1 is LGHNA, CDR2 YSLEER. This CDR3 has 16 amino acids. The V gene end was trimmed by 2 bases and the J gene end by 6 bases; junction bases not matched to a gene: 6. PCR primers comprised 60 Vbeta and 13 Jbeta primers. This table comes from immunoSEQ multiplex PCR, and its TCRdb copy is limited to in-frame clones, with some not included. In the table there are around 110,000 clones, approximately 80% of which are singletons. Sequenced material: PBMCs. This TCR was recovered from a man aged 30 to 39 in good health and CMV-seropositive. V gene TRBV4-3 combines with J gene TRBJ2-2; 10 nucleotides align to TRBD1. The CDR3 sequence is CASSQPLTGGPGELFF. CDR3 nucleotides: TGCGCCAGCAGCCAACCTCTGACAGGGGGCCCCGGGGAGCTGTTTTTT.